This record concerns one TCR beta chain sequence. Its cognate antigen is unknown. Some clones are missing from TCRdb's copy, which holds only in-frame ones; the method was immunoSEQ multiplex PCR. Of approximately 2,300,000 clones detected, around 92% appear once; the ten largest clones hold around 0.35%. This sample was taken from a study of shared clonotypes between healthy human individuals. Findings and limits, study-wide: Only a few donors were included, so the genetic and exposure-history diversity represented was limited.

The CDR3 length is 19 residues. The V segment lost 0 bases and the J segment 5 bases; nucleotides outside the gene matches: 13. Germline CDR1 reads SGDLS; CDR2 reads YYNGEE. The clonotype was recovered from a man between 18 and 35 years old in good health. Some clones in this sample may be carry-over from other donors' samples. This chain joins TRBV9 and TRBJ2-2; TRBD2 matches 10 bases. Sequencing was performed on naive CD4+ T cells from PBMCs. Described subset: CD45RA+ positively selected. CDR3: CASSVDIRLAGVETGELFF. The CDR3 DNA follows: TGTGCCAGCAGCGTAGATATCCGGCTAGCGGGAGTAGAGACCGGGGAGCTGTTTTTT.